These 4 T cell receptor beta chains came from one sample sequenced in a study of a mutant IDH1 vaccine in newly diagnosed glioma. The repertoire was sequenced with immunoSEQ multiplex PCR; TCRdb's copy has only in-frame clones and lacks some. This repertoire shows about 56,000 clones, roughly 76% found once; its top ten account for 5.3%. The antigens for these receptors are not known. Described time point: week 47, end of study. Vaccination used 300 ug of mutant IDH1 20-mer peptide per dose, with topical imiquimod. This sample comprised PBMCs, obtained from a glioma patient whose treatment included an IDH1 peptide vaccine. These TCRs come from a man aged 45 to 65 with glioma.

A single count supports this clone. The J gene is TRBJ1-5, the V gene TRBV5-1, with 9 bases aligning to TRBD1. V was pared by 1 base and J by 2 bases, with 4 bases of the junction left unmatched. This CDR3 contains 16 residues. From germline, CDR1 is SGHRS and CDR2 YFSETQ. The chain's CDR3 is CASSLTGGKGNQPQHF. In DNA, the CDR3 is TGCGCCAGCAGCTTGACAGGGGGCAAGGGCAATCAGCCCCAGCATTTT. The complete variable domain, with remaining parts taken from reference TRBV5-1 and TRBJ1-5, reads KAGVTQTPRYLIKTRGQQVTLSCSPISGHRSVSWYQQTPGQGLQFLFEYFSETQRNKGNFPGRFSGRQFSNSRSEMNVSTLELGDSALYLCASSLTGGKGNQPQHFGDGTRLSIL.

This chain links TRBV6-1 with TRBJ2-2; perhaps TRBD1 as D (6 bases). With 5 bases removed from V and 0 bases from J, the gap between germline ends came to 10 bases. This CDR3 is 15 amino acids long. From germline, CDR1 is MNHNS and CDR2 SASEGT. Written as DNA, the CDR3 is TGTGCCAGCAGTCGGGGACAAACGAACACCGGGGAGCTGTTTTTT. This gives the protein CASSRGQTNTGELFF.

This clone was seen more than once but under ten times. The rearrangement joins TRBV6-5 to TRBJ1-3; D ambiguous. CDR1 is MNHEY, CDR2 SVGAGI, per germline. This CDR3 is built from 14 residues. Trimming removed 4 bases from V and 6 bases from J, with 13 bases in between. CDR3 region: CASSLSGVENTIYF. DNA for the CDR3: TGTGCCAGCAGTTTATCCGGGGTGGAAAACACCATATATTTT.

This clone has just one count. The chain couples TRBV19 to TRBJ1-6, with 9 bases that match TRBD1. Per germline, CDR1 LNHDA and CDR2 SQIVND (reference sequence). The CDR3 has 15 amino acids. Trimming took 9 bases from V and 8 from J; bases not matched to a gene: 11. This CDR3 is CASRLRTGVDSPLHF. CDR3 in DNA: TGTGCCAGCCGGCTACGGACAGGGGTTGATTCACCCCTCCACTTT.